This T cell receptor beta chain was found in a study of T cell responses to AZD1222 COVID-19 vaccine. With regard to this clone: Its target is unknown.

Assay: immunoSEQ multiplex PCR; the TCRdb copy retains only in-frame clones and omits some. The sample consists of more than 150,000 clones, 90% of them appearing once. General study findings and limits: Of spike-specific TCRs, nearly half reportedly target regions left unmutated in variants. Vaccine-related CD4 TCRs covered spike, predominating at 160-218 and 743-854.

CDR1 and CDR2 (germline): MNHEY, SMNVEV (reference sequence). V trimming: 6 bases; J trimming: 3 bases; junction bases outside the gene matches: 0. The CDR3 extends over 13 amino acids. The material sequenced was peripheral blood, taken on day 0 of AZD1222 vaccination. This receptor was taken from an adult in good health. The V gene is TRBV27, the J gene TRBJ2-5, with 11 bases aligning to TRBD2. The CDR3 loop reads CASRTSGEETQYF. CDR3 DNA: TGTGCCAGCAGGACTAGCGGGGAAGAGACCCAGTACTTC.